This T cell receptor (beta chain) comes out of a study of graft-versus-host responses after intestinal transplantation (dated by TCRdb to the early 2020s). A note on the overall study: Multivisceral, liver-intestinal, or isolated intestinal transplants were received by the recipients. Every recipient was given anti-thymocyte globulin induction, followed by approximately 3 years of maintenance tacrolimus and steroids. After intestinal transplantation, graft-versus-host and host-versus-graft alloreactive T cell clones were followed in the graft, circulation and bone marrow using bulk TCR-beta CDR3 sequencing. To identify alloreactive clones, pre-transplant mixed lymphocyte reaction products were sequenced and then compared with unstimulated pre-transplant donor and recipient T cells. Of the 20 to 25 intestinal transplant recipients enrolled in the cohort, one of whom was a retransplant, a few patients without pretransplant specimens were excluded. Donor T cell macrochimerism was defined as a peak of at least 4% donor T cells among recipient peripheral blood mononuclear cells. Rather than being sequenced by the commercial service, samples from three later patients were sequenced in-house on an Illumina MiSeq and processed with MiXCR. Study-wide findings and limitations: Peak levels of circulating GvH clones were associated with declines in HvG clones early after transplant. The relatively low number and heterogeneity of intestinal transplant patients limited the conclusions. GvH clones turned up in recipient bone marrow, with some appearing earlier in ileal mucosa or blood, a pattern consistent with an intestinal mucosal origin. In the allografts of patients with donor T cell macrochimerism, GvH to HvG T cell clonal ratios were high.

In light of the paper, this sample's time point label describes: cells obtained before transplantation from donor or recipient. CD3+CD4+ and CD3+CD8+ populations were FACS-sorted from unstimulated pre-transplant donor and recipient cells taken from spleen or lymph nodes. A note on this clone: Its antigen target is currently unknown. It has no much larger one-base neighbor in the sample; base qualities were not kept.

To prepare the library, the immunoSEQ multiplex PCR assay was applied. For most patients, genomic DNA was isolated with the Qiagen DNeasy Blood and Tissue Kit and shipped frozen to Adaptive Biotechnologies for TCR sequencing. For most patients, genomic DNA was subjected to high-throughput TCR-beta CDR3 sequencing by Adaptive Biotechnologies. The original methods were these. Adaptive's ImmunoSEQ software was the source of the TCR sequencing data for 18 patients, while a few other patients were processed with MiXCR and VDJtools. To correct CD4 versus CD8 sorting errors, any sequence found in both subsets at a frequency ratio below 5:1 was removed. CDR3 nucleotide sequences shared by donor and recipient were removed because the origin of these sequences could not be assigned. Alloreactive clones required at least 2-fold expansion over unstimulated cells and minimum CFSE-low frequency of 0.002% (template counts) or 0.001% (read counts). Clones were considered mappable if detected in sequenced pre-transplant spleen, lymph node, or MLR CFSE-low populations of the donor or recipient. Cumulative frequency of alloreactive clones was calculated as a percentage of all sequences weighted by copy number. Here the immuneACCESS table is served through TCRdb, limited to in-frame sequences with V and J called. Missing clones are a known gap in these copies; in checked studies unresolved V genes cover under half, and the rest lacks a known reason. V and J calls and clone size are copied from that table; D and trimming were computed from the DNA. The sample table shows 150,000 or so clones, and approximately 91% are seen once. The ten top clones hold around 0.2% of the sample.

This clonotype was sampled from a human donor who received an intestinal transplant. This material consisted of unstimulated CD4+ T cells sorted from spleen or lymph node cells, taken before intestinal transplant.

The CDR3 has the sequence CASSSDRVDTQYF. The nucleotide sequence reads as follows: TGCGCCAGCAGCTCCGACAGGGTAGATACGCAGTATTTT. The chain employs TRBV5-1 and TRBJ2-3, with TRBD1 identical over 7 junction bases. CDR1 and CDR2 (SGHRS, YFSETQ) derive from the germline V gene. From the cysteine up to the phenylalanine, the CDR3 has a length of 13 residues. Just the 39-base CDR3 DNA is kept, in frame starting at base 1. Trimming removed 3 bases from V and 5 bases from J; the gene matches leave 3 bases unexplained.